The source of this T cell receptor beta chain is a study of identical twins. Template switching supplied a universal primer site; unique molecular identifiers were carried on the cDNA. Each CDR3 protein gets one entry after TCRdb re-called the 5' RACE reads with MiXCR. Of 510,000 or so distinct CDR3 sequences detected, 13% to 15% appear once; the ten largest clones hold roughly 0.46%. In its sample, this clonotype was seen a few times. This CDR3 contains 18 residues. V shed 0 bases, J shed 4 bases, and the junction held 8 bases outside the gene matches. CDR1 and CDR2 (germline): MNHEY, SVGAGI. This sample also appeared in a second study, on yellow fever vaccine responses in identical twins.

The rearrangement uses TRBV6-5 and TRBJ2-3; 12 bases are a match to TRBD2. This clonotype was sampled from a woman under 30 in good health. The sequenced sample was CD4+ T cells sorted from blood. The CDR3 sequence is CASSYSGLAGGIPDTQYF. DNA of the CDR3: TGTGCCAGCAGTTACTCAGGGCTAGCGGGGGGGATCCCAGATACGCAGTATTTT.